Below, 18 T cell receptor beta chains from the same sample are listed, as sequenced in a study of chemoradiotherapy in HPV16-positive cancers. Profiled with immunoSEQ multiplex PCR; TCRdb holds only in-frame clones, not every one. The data show more than 25,000 clones, 85% to 95% seen once. The specimen comprised blood, sampled from a patient who underwent chemoradiotherapy. All receptors come from a human donor with HPV-associated anogenital cancer.

The V call is TRBV7-9, the J call TRBJ1-2, with unresolved D. Trimming shortened V by 1 base and J by 8 bases, and 8 bases separated the two germline ends. The CDR3 has 12 amino acids. The V gene's germline CDR1 is SEHNR and CDR2 FQNEAQ (reference sequence). In DNA form, the CDR3 reads TGTGCCAGCAGCTTAGGGAATCAGGGCTACACCTTC. Translated, it gives CASSLGNQGYTF.

The chain combines TRBV11-2 with TRBJ2-3; D ambiguous. CDR3 size: 16 residues. Germline V gene data show CDR1 as SGHAT and CDR2 as FQNNGV. V lost 0 bases and J lost 3, with 13 bases in between. The CDR3 DNA reads TGTGCCAGCAGCTTAGATTACCGAATAGAGACAGATACGCAGTATTTT. This translates into CASSLDYRIETDTQYF.

The chain recombines TRBV2 with TRBJ2-3; D gene uncertain. The CDR3 contains 15 residues. V was clipped by 3 bases and J by 2 bases, with 12 bases between them. Germline-derived CDR1 and CDR2 are SNHLY and FYNNEI. CDR3 DNA: TGTGCCAGCAGTGATCCCGGGTTCCACACAGATACGCAGTATTTT. Translation gives CASSDPGFHTDTQYF.

The rearrangement joins TRBV28 to TRBJ2-7; D perhaps matches TRBD2 (6 bases). Looked up from germline, CDR1 is MDHEN and CDR2 is SYDVKM. The CDR3 totals 16 residues. V dropped 2 bases and J dropped 3 bases, with 17 bases sitting between them. CDR3 DNA: TGTGCCAGCAGTTTAACCGAAGGCGGGGTAGACTACGAGCAGTACTTC. It specifies CASSLTEGGVDYEQYF.

For this clone: Relative to the germline gene, one junction end is altered; a read error may explain this. In DNA, the CDR3 is TGTGCCAGCAGCGTAGCGGGGGGGCCCCCTTACGAGCAGTACTTC. Amino acid sequence: CASSVAGGPPYEQYF. V is TRBV7-2 and J is TRBJ2-7, with 11 bases that match TRBD2. Germline V gene lookup returns CDR1 SGHTA and CDR2 FQGNSA. CDR3 length equals 15 residues.

The genes are TRBV7-2 and TRBJ2-1; D remains ambiguous. Per germline, CDR1 SGHTA and CDR2 FQGNSA. V was pared by 5 bases and J by 3 bases, with 8 bases between. The CDR3 length is 13 residues. The CDR3: CASSPTHYNEQFF. The DNA of the CDR3 is TGTGCCAGCAGCCCGACTCACTACAATGAGCAGTTCTTC.

The genes are TRBV29-1 and TRBJ2-7, with 10 bases lining up with TRBD1. CDR3 length: 13 amino acids. Germline lookup yields CDR1 SQVTM and CDR2 ANQGSEA. V lost 6 bases and J lost 4; bases outside the gene matches: 6. CDR3 nucleotides: TGCAGCGTCACGGGGACAGGGGTGTACGAGCAGTACTTC. This sequence encodes CSVTGTGVYEQYF.

This clone came up once. The chain carries TRBV2 and TRBJ2-7; 8 positions agree with TRBD1. The germline V gene has CDR1 SNHLY and CDR2 FYNNEI. V lost 6 bases to trimming and J lost 6 bases; unmatched junction nucleotides: 10. The CDR3 extends over 14 amino acids. The CDR3 region has the DNA TGTGCCAGCAGCGTGCGGCAGGGGGCGGGCGAGCAGTACTTC. This encodes CASSVRQGAGEQYF.

The chain recombines TRBV19 with TRBJ2-1; 8 bases fit TRBD2. Germline V gives CDR1 LNHDA, CDR2 SQIVND (reference sequence). V gave up 6 bases and J gave up 9 bases; unmatched junction bases: 10. The CDR3 runs 14 residues. Here the CDR3 reads CASSTGTRGLEQFF. The CDR3 DNA reads TGTGCCAGTAGCACCGGGACTAGAGGTCTTGAGCAGTTCTTC.

V is TRBV29-1 and J is TRBJ1-2; D gene ambiguous. V lost 6 bases and J lost 4, with 18 bases in between. Germline CDR1 SQVTM, CDR2 ANQGSEA. This CDR3 is 14 amino acids long. The CDR3 sequence is CSVAGPSGIYGYTF. The DNA of the CDR3 is TGCAGCGTAGCCGGCCCCAGCGGGATCTATGGCTACACCTTC.

The J gene is TRBJ2-7, the V gene TRBV2, with 7 bases that match TRBD2. Germline V gene lookup returns CDR1 SNHLY and CDR2 FYNNEI. J gave up 3 bases and V 6 bases, and 8 bases lay outside the gene matches. The CDR3 has 14 residues. The CDR3 is CASRRESLSYEQYF. The CDR3 region has the DNA TGTGCCAGCAGGCGGGAGTCACTAAGCTACGAGCAGTACTTC.

This clone was recorded only once. The J gene is TRBJ2-2, the V gene TRBV11-2; D remains unclear. Trimming took off 1 base at V and 5 bases at J, with 2 bases between the two ends. This CDR3 region has 12 residues. Germline V gene lookup returns CDR1 SGHAT and CDR2 FQNNGV. CDR3: CASSLGTGELFF. CDR3 coding DNA: TGTGCCAGCAGCTTAGGAACCGGGGAGCTGTTTTTT.

The chain carries TRBV19 and TRBJ2-7; D call uncertain. Germline CDR1 is LNHDA and CDR2 is SQIVND (reference sequence). This CDR3 has 15 amino acids. Trimming removed 6 bases at V and 0 bases at J, with 15 bases between. The CDR3 nucleotides read TGTGCCAGTAGCCCTTCGCGGCGGAGCTCCTACGAGCAGTACTTC. Translated: CASSPSRRSSYEQYF.

The rearrangement joins TRBV5-1 to TRBJ2-7; the D gene is possibly TRBD1 (7 bases). This CDR3 is 14 amino acids long. Trimming took 5 bases from V and 5 from J, leaving 17 bases between them. From germline, CDR1 is SGHRS and CDR2 YFSETQ. CDR3 DNA sequence: TGCGCCAGCAGTTCAGGCAGGGGGGTCGACGAGCAGTACTTC. Protein product: CASSSGRGVDEQYF.

The chain combines TRBV9 with TRBJ2-2; 7 bases agree with TRBD1. After removal of 3 bases from V and 6 bases from J, the junction contained 14 bases not matched to a gene. The CDR3 length is 17 residues. Germline V gene lookup returns CDR1 SGDLS and CDR2 YYNGEE. As DNA, the CDR3 is TGTGCCAGCAGCGCGGGACAGCCCGGCGCGAGGGCCGGGGAGCTGTTTTTT. This sequence encodes CASSAGQPGARAGELFF.

This chain links TRBV7-8 with TRBJ2-2; D tentatively reads TRBD1 or TRBD2 (5 bases each). Germline V gene data show CDR1 as SGHVS and CDR2 as FQNEAQ. Trimming removed 5 bases at V and 4 bases at J, with 11 bases between. The CDR3 totals 14 residues. For the CDR3, the DNA is TGTGCCAGCAGCACCGGGACGGCCACCGGGGAGCTGTTTTTT. Amino acid sequence: CASSTGTATGELFF.

There are a few counts of this clone. One end of the junction fails to match germline, which may point to a read error. This chain links TRBV7-7 with TRBJ2-2; 7 bases are a match to TRBD1. Germline-derived CDR1 and CDR2 are SSHAT and FNYEAQ (reference sequence). The CDR3 loop spans 21 amino acids. The CDR3 region has the DNA TGTGCTAGCAGCTCCCCAAACAGGGGCCGCATTACCCTCGCGAACACCGGGGAGCTGTTTTTT. Amino acid sequence: CASSSPNRGRITLANTGELFF.

The chain links TRBV7-3 to TRBJ1-1; maybe TRBD1 (6 bases). This CDR3 is 14 amino acids long. Germline assignment: CDR1 SGHTA and CDR2 FQGTGA. Trimming shortened V by 5 bases and J by 5 bases, and 15 bases separated the two germline ends. CDR3 coding DNA: TGTGCCAGCAGCCTCAAAGGGGGGGGTACTGAAGCTTTCTTT. This encodes CASSLKGGGTEAFF.